This TCR beta chain was retrieved from a study of cytomegalovirus exposure and HLA in healthy donors. Background on the study: Genotyping of 430 or so donors showed that 70% to 90% belonged to the Caucasian-associated ancestry cluster.

The CDR3 length is 14 residues. Germline CDR1 and CDR2: SGHDN and FVKESK. The ends were cut back, 4 bases at V and 7 bases at J, with 16 bases in the middle. The PCR was carried out with 60 Vbeta primers and 13 Jbeta primers. TCRdb's copy holds only in-frame clones and misses some; the assay was immunoSEQ multiplex PCR. The table lists approximately 150,000 clones, approximately 81% of them singletons. This clone came up once. The source is a man aged 45-65 years in good health and CMV-seropositive. Sequenced sample: PBMCs. This chain uses TRBV14 with TRBJ1-1; D call uncertain. Written as DNA, the CDR3 is TGTGCCAGCAGCCCCCGAGTGAGGCCGTTTGAAGCTTTCTTT. This sequence encodes CASSPRVRPFEAFF.